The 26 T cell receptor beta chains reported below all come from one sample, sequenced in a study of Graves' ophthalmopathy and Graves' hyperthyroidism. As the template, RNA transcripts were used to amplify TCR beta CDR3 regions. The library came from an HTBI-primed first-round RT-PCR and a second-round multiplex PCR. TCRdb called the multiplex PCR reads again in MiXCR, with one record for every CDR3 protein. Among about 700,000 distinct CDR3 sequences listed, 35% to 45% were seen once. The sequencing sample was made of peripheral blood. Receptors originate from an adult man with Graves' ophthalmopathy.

The CDR3 nucleotides are TGTGCCAGCAGCCTTCAAGGGGATACGCAGTATTTT. It specifies CASSLQGDTQYF. The rearrangement joins TRBV7-9 to TRBJ2-3; D is ambiguous. Looked up from germline, CDR1 is SEHNR and CDR2 is FQNEAQ (reference sequence). This CDR3 region has 12 residues. The V end was cut by 5 bases, the J end by 6 bases, with 9 bases between.

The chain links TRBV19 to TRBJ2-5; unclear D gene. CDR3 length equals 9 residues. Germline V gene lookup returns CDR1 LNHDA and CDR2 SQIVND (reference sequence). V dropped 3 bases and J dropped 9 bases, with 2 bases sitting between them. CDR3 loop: CASSMPQYF. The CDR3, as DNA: TGTGCCAGTAGTATGCCCCAGTACTTC.

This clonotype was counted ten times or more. Here the CDR3 reads CASTGTAQRPNYGYTF. The CDR3 DNA follows: TGCGCCAGCACAGGGACAGCGCAACGACCTAACTATGGCTACACCTTC. The chain recombines TRBV10-1 with TRBJ1-2, with TRBD1 identical over 7 bases. The length of the CDR3 is 16 residues. V trimming: 7 bases; J trimming: 0 bases; junction bases outside the gene matches: 11. Germline V lookup: CDR1 WNHNN, CDR2 SYGVQD (reference sequence).

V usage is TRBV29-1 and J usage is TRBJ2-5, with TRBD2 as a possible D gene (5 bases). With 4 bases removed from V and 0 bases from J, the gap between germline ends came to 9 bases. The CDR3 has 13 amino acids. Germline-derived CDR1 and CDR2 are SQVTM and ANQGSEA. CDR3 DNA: TGCAGCGTTGTTTCGGGATACCAAGAGACCCAGTACTTC. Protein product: CSVVSGYQETQYF.

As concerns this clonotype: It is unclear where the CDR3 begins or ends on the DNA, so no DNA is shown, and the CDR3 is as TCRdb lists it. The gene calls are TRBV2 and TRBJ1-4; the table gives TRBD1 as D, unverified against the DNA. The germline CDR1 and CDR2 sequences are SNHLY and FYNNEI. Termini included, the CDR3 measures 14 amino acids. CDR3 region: CASRDRVGMKNCFF.

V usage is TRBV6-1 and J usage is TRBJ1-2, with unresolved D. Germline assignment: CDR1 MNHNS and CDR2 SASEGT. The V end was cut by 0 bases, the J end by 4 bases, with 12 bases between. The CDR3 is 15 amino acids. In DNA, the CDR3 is TGTGCCAGCAGTGAAGCCTGGATGGTAGGCTATGGCTACACCTTC. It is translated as CASSEAWMVGYGYTF.

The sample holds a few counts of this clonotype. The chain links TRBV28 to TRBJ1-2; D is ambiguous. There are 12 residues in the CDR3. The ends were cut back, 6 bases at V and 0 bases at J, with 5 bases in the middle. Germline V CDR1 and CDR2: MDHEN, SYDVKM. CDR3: CASSWTNYGYTF. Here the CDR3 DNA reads TGTGCCAGCAGCTGGACTAACTATGGCTACACCTTC.

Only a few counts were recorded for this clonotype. The CDR3 loop is CASSIVRDAYEQYF. DNA of the CDR3: TGTGCCAGTAGTATAGTCCGGGACGCCTACGAGCAGTACTTC. The rearrangement links TRBV19 to TRBJ2-7; D possibly matches TRBD1 or TRBD2 (5 bases each). Trimming took 1 base from V and 2 from J, leaving 9 bases between them. CDR1 and CDR2 (germline): LNHDA, SQIVND (reference sequence). The CDR3 runs to 14 residues.

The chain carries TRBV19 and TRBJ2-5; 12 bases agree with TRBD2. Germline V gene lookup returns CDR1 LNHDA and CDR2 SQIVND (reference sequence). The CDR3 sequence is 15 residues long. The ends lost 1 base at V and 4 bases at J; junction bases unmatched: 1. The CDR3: CASSIVTSGRETQYF. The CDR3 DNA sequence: TGTGCCAGTAGTATAGTGACTAGCGGGAGAGAGACCCAGTACTTC.

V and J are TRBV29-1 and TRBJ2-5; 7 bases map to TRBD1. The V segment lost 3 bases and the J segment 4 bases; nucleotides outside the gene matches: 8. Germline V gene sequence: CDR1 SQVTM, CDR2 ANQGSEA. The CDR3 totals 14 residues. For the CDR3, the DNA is TGCAGCGTTGAGCTTACAGGGGTTGGAGAGACCCAGTACTTC. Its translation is CSVELTGVGETQYF.

Written as DNA, the CDR3 is TGTGCCATCAGTTCCTATGTGGCGGGTGGCGATAATTCACCCCTCCACTTT. Amino acids: CAISSYVAGGDNSPLHF. This rearrangement joins TRBV10-3 to TRBJ1-6; D call uncertain. The ends were cut back, 5 bases at V and 5 bases at J, with 19 bases in the middle. The germline V gene encodes CDR1 ENHRY and CDR2 SYGVKD. The CDR3 totals 17 residues.

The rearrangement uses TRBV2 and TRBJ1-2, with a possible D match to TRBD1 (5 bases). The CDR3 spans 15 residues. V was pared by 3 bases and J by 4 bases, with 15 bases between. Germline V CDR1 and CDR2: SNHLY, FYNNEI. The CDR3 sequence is CASSERTRVGYGYTF. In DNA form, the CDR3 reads TGTGCCAGCAGTGAGCGGACAAGGGTTGGCTATGGCTACACCTTC.

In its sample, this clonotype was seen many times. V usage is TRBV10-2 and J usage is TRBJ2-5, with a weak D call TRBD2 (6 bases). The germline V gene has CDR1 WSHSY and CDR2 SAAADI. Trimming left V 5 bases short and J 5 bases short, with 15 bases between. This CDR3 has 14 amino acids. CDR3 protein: CASSFGRERETQYF. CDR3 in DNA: TGCGCCAGCAGTTTTGGACGGGAGAGGGAGACCCAGTACTTC.

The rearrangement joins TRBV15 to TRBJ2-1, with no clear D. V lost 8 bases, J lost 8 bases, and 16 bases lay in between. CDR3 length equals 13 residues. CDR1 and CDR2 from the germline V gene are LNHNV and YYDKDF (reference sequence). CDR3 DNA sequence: TGTGCCACCGCTCCGCGAAAGGCCGATGAGCAGTTCTTC. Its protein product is CATAPRKADEQFF. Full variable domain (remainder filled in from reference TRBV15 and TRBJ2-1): DAMVIQNPRYQVTQFGKPVTLSCSQTLNHNVMYWYQQKSSQAPKLLFHYYDKDFNNEADTPDNFQSRRPNTSFCFLDIRSPGLGDTAMYLCATAPRKADEQFFGPGTRLTVL.

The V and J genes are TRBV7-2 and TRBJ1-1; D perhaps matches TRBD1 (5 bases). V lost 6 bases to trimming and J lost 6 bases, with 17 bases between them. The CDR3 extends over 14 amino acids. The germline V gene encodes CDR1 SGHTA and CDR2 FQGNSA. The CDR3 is CASRWGQGDAEAFF. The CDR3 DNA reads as TGTGCCAGCAGATGGGGTCAGGGAGACGCTGAAGCTTTCTTT.

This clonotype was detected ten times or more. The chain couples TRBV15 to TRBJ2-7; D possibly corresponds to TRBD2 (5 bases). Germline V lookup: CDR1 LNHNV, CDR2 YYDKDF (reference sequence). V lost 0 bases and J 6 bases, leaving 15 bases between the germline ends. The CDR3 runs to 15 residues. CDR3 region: CATSRDPRGGSEQYF. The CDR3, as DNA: TGTGCCACCAGCAGAGACCCGCGAGGAGGTTCCGAGCAGTACTTC.

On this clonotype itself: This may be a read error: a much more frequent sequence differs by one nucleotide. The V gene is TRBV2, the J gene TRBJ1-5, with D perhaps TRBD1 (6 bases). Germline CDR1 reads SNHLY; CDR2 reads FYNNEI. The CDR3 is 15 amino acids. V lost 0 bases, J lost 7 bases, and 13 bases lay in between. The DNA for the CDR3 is TGTGCCAGCAGTGAAGCGTACAGGGTCCACCAGCCCCAGCATTTT. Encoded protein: CASSEAYRVHQPQHF. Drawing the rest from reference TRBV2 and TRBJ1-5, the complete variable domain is EPEVTQTPSHQVTQMGQEVILRCVPISNHLYFYWYRQILGQKVEFLVSFYNNEISEKSEIFDDQFSVERPDGSNFTLKIRSTKLEDSAMYFCASSEAYRVHQPQHFGDGTRLSIL.

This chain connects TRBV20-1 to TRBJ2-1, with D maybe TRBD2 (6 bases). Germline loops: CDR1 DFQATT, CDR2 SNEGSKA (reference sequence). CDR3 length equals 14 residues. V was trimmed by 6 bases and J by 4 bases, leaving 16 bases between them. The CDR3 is CSARPGGVYNEQFF. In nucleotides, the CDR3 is TGCAGTGCCCGCCCCGGCGGGGTATACAATGAGCAGTTCTTC.

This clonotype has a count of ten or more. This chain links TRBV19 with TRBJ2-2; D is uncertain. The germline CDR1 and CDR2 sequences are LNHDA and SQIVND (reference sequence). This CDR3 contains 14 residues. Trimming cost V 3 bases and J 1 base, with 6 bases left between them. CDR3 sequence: CASSILQNTGELFF. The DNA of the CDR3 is TGTGCCAGTAGTATCCTCCAGAACACCGGGGAGCTGTTTTTT.

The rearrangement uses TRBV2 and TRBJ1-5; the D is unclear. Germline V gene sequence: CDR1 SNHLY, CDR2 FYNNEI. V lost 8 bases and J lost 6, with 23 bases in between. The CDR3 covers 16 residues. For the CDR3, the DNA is TGTGCCAGCTCACCACCCTCCTCGGACGCGTCTCAGCCCCAGCATTTT. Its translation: CASSPPSSDASQPQHF.

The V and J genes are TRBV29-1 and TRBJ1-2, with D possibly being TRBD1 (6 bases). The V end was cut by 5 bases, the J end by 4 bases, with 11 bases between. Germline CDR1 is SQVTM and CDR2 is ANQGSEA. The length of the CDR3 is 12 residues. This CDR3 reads CSVTGQSYGYTF. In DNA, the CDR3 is TGCAGCGTTACCGGACAGAGCTATGGCTACACCTTC.

CDR3 DNA: TGCAGCGTTGATTCGTCAGGGGCGCGGGTCAACGGCTACACCTTC. Protein: CSVDSSGARVNGYTF. The gene calls are TRBV29-1 and TRBJ1-2; tentative D call: TRBD1 (6 bases). Germline lookup yields CDR1 SQVTM and CDR2 ANQGSEA. This CDR3 region has 15 residues. The V end was cut by 3 bases, the J end by 8 bases, with 22 bases between.

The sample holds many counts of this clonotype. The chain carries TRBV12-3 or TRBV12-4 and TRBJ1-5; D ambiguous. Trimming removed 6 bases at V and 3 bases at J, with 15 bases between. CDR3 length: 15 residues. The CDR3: CASSRDSPTNQPQHF. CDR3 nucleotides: TGTGCCAGCAGCCGTGACTCCCCCACCAATCAGCCCCAGCATTTT.

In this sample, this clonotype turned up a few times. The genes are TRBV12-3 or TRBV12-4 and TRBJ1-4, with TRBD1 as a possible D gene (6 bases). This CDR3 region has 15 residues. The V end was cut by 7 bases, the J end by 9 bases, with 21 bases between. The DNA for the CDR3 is TGTGCCAGCACCCTATTTGGCGGGGGCGGGAAAAAACTGTTTTTT. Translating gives CASTLFGGGGKKLFF.

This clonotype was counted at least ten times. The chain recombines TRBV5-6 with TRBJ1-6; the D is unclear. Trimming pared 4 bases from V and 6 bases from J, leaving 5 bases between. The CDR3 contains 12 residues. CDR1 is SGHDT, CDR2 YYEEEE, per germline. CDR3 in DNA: TGTGCCAGCAGCACGTTTAATTCACCCCTCCACTTT. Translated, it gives CASSTFNSPLHF.

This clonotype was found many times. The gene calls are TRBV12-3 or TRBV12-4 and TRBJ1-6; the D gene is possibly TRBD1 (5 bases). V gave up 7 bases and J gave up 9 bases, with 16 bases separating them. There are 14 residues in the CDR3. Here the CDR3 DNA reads TGTGCCAGCACGCTGTGGGGCTTGGGTTCACCCCTCCACTTT. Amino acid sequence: CASTLWGLGSPLHF.